The entry below gives a single T cell receptor (beta chain) sequence along with its context. The source of the sample is a study of blood T cell repertoires in COVID-19. Method: immunoSEQ multiplex PCR; TCRdb's copy keeps in-frame clones and lacks some. The sample has about half a million clones, approximately 92% seen once. V gave up 3 bases and J gave up 2 bases, with 11 bases separating them. Germline V lookup: CDR1 DFQATT, CDR2 SNEGSKA (reference sequence). The CDR3 totals 13 residues. This TCR derives from a man between 18 and 29 years old with COVID-19, enrolled during active disease. Material: peripheral blood. The chain joins TRBV20-1 to TRBJ2-7, with D possibly matching TRBD1 (6 bases). In DNA form, the CDR3 reads TGCAGTGCTAGTGCAGGGGAACCCTACGAGCAGTACTTC. Residues: CSASAGEPYEQYF.